What follows describes a single T cell receptor (beta chain). Its antigen is not identified. This sample is drawn from a study of a mutant IDH1 vaccine in newly diagnosed glioma. V was cut by 3 bases and J by 6 bases, with 25 bases left in between. The V gene's germline CDR1 is SGDLS and CDR2 YYNGEE. The CDR3 length is 17 residues. The data were produced by immunoSEQ multiplex PCR, yet TCRdb's version contains in-frame clones alone and is incomplete. Counted here are around 94,000 clones, roughly nine tenths occurring once; the ten biggest clones make up over 0.6%. Time point defined: week 47, end of study. A 20-mer mutant IDH1 peptide at 300 ug was injected subcutaneously with topical imiquimod.

The sequence came from a woman between 50 and 59 years old with glioma. V is TRBV9 and J is TRBJ2-7, with D perhaps TRBD1 (6 bases). The source material was PBMCs, sampled from a glioma patient whose treatment included an IDH1 peptide vaccine. The CDR3 spells CASSALAPSGVQGEQYF. CDR3 bases: TGTGCCAGCAGCGCCTTAGCCCCCTCAGGGGTCCAGGGCGAGCAGTACTTC.